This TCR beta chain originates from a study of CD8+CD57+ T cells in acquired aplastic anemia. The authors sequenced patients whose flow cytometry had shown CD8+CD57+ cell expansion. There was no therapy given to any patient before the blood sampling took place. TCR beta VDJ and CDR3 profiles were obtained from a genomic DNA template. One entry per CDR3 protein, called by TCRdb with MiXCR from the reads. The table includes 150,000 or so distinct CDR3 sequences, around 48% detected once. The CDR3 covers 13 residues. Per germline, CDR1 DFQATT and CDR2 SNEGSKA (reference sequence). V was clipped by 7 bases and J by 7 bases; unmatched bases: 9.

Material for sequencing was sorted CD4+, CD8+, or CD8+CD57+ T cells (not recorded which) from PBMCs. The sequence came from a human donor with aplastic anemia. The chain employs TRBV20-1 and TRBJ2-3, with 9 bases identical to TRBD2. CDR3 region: CSGEVAGANTQYF. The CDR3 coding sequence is TGCAGTGGGGAGGTAGCGGGGGCAAATACGCAGTATTTT.